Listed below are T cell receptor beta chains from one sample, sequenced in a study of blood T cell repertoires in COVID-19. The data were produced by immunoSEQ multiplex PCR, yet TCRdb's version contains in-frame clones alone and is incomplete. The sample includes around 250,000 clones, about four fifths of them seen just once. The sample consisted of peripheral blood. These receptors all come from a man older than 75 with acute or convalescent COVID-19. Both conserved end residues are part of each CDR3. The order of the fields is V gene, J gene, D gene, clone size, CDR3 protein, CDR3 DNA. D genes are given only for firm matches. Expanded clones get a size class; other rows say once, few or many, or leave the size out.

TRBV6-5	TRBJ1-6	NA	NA	CASSYSAGDYSPLHF	TGTGCCAGCAGTTACTCTGCCGGGGATTATTCACCCCTCCACTTT
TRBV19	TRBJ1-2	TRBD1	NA	CASTPSGTGVYGYTF	TGTGCCAGTACTCCCTCCGGGACAGGGGTCTATGGCTACACCTTC
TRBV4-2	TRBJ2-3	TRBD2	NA	CASSQDWGGLTDTQYF	TGTGCCAGCAGCCAAGATTGGGGGGGGTTAACAGATACGCAGTATTTT
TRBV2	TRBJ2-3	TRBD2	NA	CASNGLAGLTDTQYF	TGTGCCAGCAATGGACTAGCGGGATTAACAGATACGCAGTATTTT
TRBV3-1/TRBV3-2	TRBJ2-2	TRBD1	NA	CASSHLDRANTGELFF	TGTGCCAGCAGCCACTTGGACAGGGCGAACACCGGGGAGCTGTTTTTT
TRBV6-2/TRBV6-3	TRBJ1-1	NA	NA	CASSQTAQGAFF	TGTGCCAGCAGTCAGACAGCCCAAGGGGCTTTCTTT
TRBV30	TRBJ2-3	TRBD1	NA	CAWSMRGTGTQYF	TGTGCCTGGAGTATGAGGGGGACAGGTACGCAGTATTTT
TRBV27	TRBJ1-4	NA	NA	CASSLRWSTNEKLFF	TGTGCCAGCAGTTTGCGGTGGTCAACTAATGAAAAACTGTTTTTT
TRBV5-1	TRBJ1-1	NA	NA	CASSLMGRGMVNTEAFF	TGCGCCAGCAGCTTGATGGGCAGGGGAATGGTGAACACTGAAGCTTTCTTT
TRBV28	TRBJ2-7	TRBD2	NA	CASNPPLAGGTYAQYF	TGTGCCAGCAACCCCCCCCTAGCGGGAGGCACCTACGCGCAGTACTTC
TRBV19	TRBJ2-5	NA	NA	CASSTPSGTQYF	TGTGCCAGTAGTACACCCTCAGGGACCCAGTACTTC
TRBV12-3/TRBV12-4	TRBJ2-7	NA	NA	CASSLGATYEQYF	TGTGCCAGCAGTTTAGGGGCGACCTACGAGCAGTACTTC
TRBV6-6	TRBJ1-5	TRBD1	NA	CASSLDRGQPQHF	TGTGCCAGCAGTCTCGACAGGGGTCAGCCCCAGCATTTT
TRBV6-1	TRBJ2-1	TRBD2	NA	CASSEARTSGSPNEQFF	TGTGCCAGCAGTGAAGCCCGGACTAGCGGGAGTCCCAATGAGCAGTTCTTC
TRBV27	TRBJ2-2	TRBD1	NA	CASSLGQGFTGELFF	TGTGCCAGCAGTTTAGGACAGGGGTTCACCGGGGAGCTGTTTTTT
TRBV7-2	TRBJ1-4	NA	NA	CASSPGGSGQNEKLFF	TGTGCCAGCAGCCCCGGGGGATCGGGGCAAAATGAAAAACTGTTTTTT
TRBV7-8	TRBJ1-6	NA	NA	CASSLLGGSPLHF	TGTGCCAGCAGCTTACTTGGAGGTTCACCCCTCCACTTT
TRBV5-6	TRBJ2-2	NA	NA	CASSLGPLSTGELFF	TGTGCCAGCAGCTTGGGCCCCCTAAGCACCGGGGAGCTGTTTTTT
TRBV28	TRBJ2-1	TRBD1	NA	CASSPNGDRPYNEQFF	TGTGCCAGCAGTCCGAATGGGGACAGACCCTACAATGAGCAGTTCTTC
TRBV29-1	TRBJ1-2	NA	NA	CSVGDPGNGYTF	TGCAGCGTGGGCGATCCAGGGAACGGCTACACCTTC
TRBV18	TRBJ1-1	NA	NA	CASSPFRGEAFF	TGTGCCAGCTCACCATTCCGGGGAGAAGCTTTCTTT
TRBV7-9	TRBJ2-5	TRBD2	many	CASSPASGRAGETQYF	TGTGCCAGCAGTCCCGCTAGCGGGAGGGCCGGAGAGACCCAGTACTTC